These 24 T cell receptor beta chains originate from one sample sequenced in a study of blood T cells in healthy people across ages. Through a sample-barcoded 5' primer and a J-beta primer mix, a second PCR was run for roughly 7 to 12 cycles. From the 5' RACE reads, TCRdb called clonotypes with MiXCR, one entry per CDR3 protein. The table shows about a million distinct CDR3 sequences, with approximately 50% occurring only once. Sequences were obtained from blood. The receptor source for this set is a woman in her fifties or sixties in good health.

A few counts support this clonotype. J is TRBJ2-5 and V is TRBV18, with D possibly matching TRBD1 (5 bases). CDR1 KGHSH and CDR2 LQKENI come from the germline V gene. CDR3 length equals 16 residues. V was cut by 4 bases and J by 5 bases, with 20 bases left in between. This CDR3 reads CASSREWGRDMETQYF. The CDR3 bases are TGTGCCAGCTCACGAGAGTGGGGCAGGGATATGGAGACCCAGTACTTC.

The rearrangement links TRBV10-3 to TRBJ2-7, with 14 bases fitting TRBD2. CDR3 length equals 16 residues. Germline lookup yields CDR1 ENHRY and CDR2 SYGVKD. J lost 3 bases, V lost 11 bases, and 12 bases had no gene match. The CDR3, as DNA: TGTGCCGCATTTTCTTTTGGACTAGCGGGAGGCTACGAGCAGTACTTC. It yields the protein CAAFSFGLAGGYEQYF.

The chain has TRBV11-1 and TRBJ2-7; possibly TRBD2 for D (5 bases). Trimming pared 3 bases from V and 2 bases from J, leaving 11 bases between. The CDR3 has 14 residues. Germline V gene sequence: CDR1 SGHAT, CDR2 FQDESV (reference sequence). The CDR3 DNA is TGTGCCAGCAGCTTTATAGAGGGTACCTACGAGCAGTACTTC. Residues: CASSFIEGTYEQYF. Combining the CDR3 with reference TRBV11-1 and TRBJ2-7 gives the whole variable domain EAEVAQSPRYKITEKSQAVAFWCDPISGHATLYWYRQILGQGPELLVQFQDESVVDDSQLPKDRFSAERLKGVDSTLKIQPAELGDSAMYLCASSFIEGTYEQYFGPGTRLTVT.

This clonotype was observed a few times. V usage is TRBV4-2 and J usage is TRBJ1-2; maybe TRBD1 (5 bases). Per germline, CDR1 LGHNA and CDR2 YNFKEQ. V shed 4 bases and J shed 1 base, with 16 bases lying between them. CDR3 size: 16 residues. DNA of the CDR3: TGTGCCAGCAGCCCGATGATCGAGGGGCTTAACTATGGCTACACCTTC. Translating gives CASSPMIEGLNYGYTF.

This clonotype was counted a few times. This rearrangement joins TRBV20-1 to TRBJ2-4; D not resolved. The CDR3 has 16 amino acids. Trimming removed 3 bases at V and 0 bases at J, with 15 bases between. The germline CDR1 and CDR2 sequences are DFQATT and SNEGSKA (reference sequence). The CDR3 protein is CSARTSERLAKNIQYF. In DNA, the CDR3 is TGCAGTGCTAGGACAAGCGAGAGACTAGCCAAAAACATTCAGTACTTC.

The genes are TRBV7-2 and TRBJ2-3, with D maybe TRBD1 (5 bases). This CDR3 has 16 residues. V gave up 8 bases and J gave up 2 bases, with 20 bases separating them. CDR1 is SGHTA and CDR2 is FQGNSA in the germline V gene. CDR3 in DNA: TGTGCCAGCTATTCCGCAGATAGGGGATACACAGATACGCAGTATTTT. It translates to CASYSADRGYTDTQYF.

The V gene is TRBV28, the J gene TRBJ2-5; possibly TRBD2 for D (5 bases). The J call may be mistaken, given a closer DNA end match to TRBJ2-7. The V gene's germline CDR1 is MDHEN and CDR2 SYDVKM. The CDR3 has 16 amino acids. The CDR3 here is CASRPSGRAAIYEQYF. The DNA for the CDR3 is TGTGCCAGCAGACCCTCTGGGCGAGCGGCTATCTACGAGCAGTACTTC.

This chain links TRBV5-1 with TRBJ2-7, with D perhaps being TRBD1 or TRBD2 (5 bases each). The CDR3 spans 14 residues. CDR1 SGHRS and CDR2 YFSETQ come from the germline V gene. Trimming took off 6 bases at V and 0 bases at J, with 13 bases between the two ends. CDR3 region: CASTLGPSSYEQYF. In nucleotides, the CDR3 is TGCGCCAGCACCCTGGGACCCTCCTCCTACGAGCAGTACTTC.

This chain connects TRBV7-2 to TRBJ2-3; 8 bases match TRBD2. Germline V CDR1 and CDR2: SGHTA, FQGNSA. The V gene end was trimmed by 1 base and the J gene end by 4 bases; junction bases not matched to a gene: 4. CDR3 size: 15 residues. This CDR3 is CASSLEAGRADTQYF. CDR3 DNA: TGTGCCAGCAGCTTAGAGGCCGGGAGGGCAGATACGCAGTATTTT.

The chain has TRBV29-1 and TRBJ2-3; a possible D gene is TRBD1 (6 bases). The CDR3 runs 12 residues. Per the germline V gene, CDR1 is SQVTM and CDR2 is ANQGSEA. The CDR3 nucleotides are TGCGTCTTCAGGGGAGACACAGATACGCAGTATTTT. Protein sequence: CVFRGDTDTQYF.

This chain uses TRBV7-9 with TRBJ2-2; the match to TRBD1 covers 8 bases. After removal of 4 bases from V and 4 bases from J, the junction contained 2 bases not matched to a gene. Germline V CDR1 and CDR2: SEHNR, FQNEAQ (reference sequence). The CDR3 loop spans 14 amino acids. CDR3 amino acids: CASSSRGRTGELFF. The CDR3 coding sequence is TGTGCCAGCAGCTCCAGGGGGCGCACCGGGGAGCTGTTTTTT.

The chain uses TRBV28 and TRBJ2-3; D may be TRBD1 or TRBD2 (5 bases each). The ends were cut back, 10 bases at V and 0 bases at J, with 20 bases in the middle. The germline CDR1 and CDR2 sequences are MDHEN and SYDVKM. The CDR3 spans 16 residues. The DNA of the CDR3 is TGTGCCACCAACCCCGCGGCCCGGGGCAGCACAGATACGCAGTATTTT. This codes for CATNPAARGSTDTQYF. Full variable domain (outside the CDR3, taken from reference TRBV28 and TRBJ2-3): DVKVTQSSRYLVKRTGEKVFLECVQDMDHENMFWYRQDPGLGLRLIYFSYDVKMKEKGDIPEGYSVSREKKERFSLILESASTNQTSMYLCATNPAARGSTDTQYFGPGTRLTVL.

This clonotype was seen a handful of times. The chain joins TRBV7-2 to TRBJ1-5; the match to TRBD1 covers 10 bases. The CDR3 totals 15 residues. Germline CDR1 is SGHTA and CDR2 is FQGNSA. V was pared by 6 bases and J by 4 bases, with 6 bases of the junction left unmatched. CDR3 DNA sequence: TGTGCCAGCAGTTGGACAGGGGGACAAAATCAGCCCCAGCATTTT. It specifies CASSWTGGQNQPQHF. Full variable domain (remainder filled in from reference TRBV7-2 and TRBJ1-5): GAGVSQSPSNKVTEKGKDVELRCDPISGHTALYWYRQSLGQGLEFLIYFQGNSAPDKSGLPSDRFSAERTGGSVSTLTIQRTQQEDSAVYLCASSWTGGQNQPQHFGDGTRLSIL.

The rearrangement links TRBV6-2 or TRBV6-3 to TRBJ2-7; D is unclear. V was shortened by 2 bases and J by 3 bases, with 14 bases between the two germline ends. There are 15 residues in the CDR3. Germline loops: CDR1 MNHEY, CDR2 SVGEGT. As DNA, the CDR3 is TGTGCCAGCAGTTACCTATCACGGCAAGACTACGAGCAGTACTTC. Translated: CASSYLSRQDYEQYF.

This chain joins TRBV7-9 and TRBJ2-1, with a tentative D call TRBD2 (5 bases). Per the germline V gene, CDR1 is SEHNR and CDR2 is FQNEAQ (reference sequence). The CDR3 loop spans 16 amino acids. V was trimmed by 5 bases and J by 0 bases, leaving 14 bases between them. The CDR3 DNA sequence: TGTGCCAGCAGCCGGGGTTCTGGGAGCTCCTACAATGAGCAGTTCTTC. It is translated as CASSRGSGSSYNEQFF.

This chain links TRBV28 with TRBJ2-1; D gene uncertain. This CDR3 region has 13 residues. Germline CDR1 and CDR2: MDHEN and SYDVKM. Trimming left V 5 bases short and J 5 bases short, with 10 bases between. The CDR3 is CASSATLDNEQFF. The CDR3 bases are TGTGCCAGCAGTGCGACTCTTGACAATGAGCAGTTCTTC.

The chain employs TRBV7-2 and TRBJ2-3; 8 bases agree with TRBD1. The CDR3 extends over 15 amino acids. Germline values: CDR1 SGHTA, CDR2 FQGNSA. V shed 8 bases and J 2 bases; nucleotides not matched to a gene: 9. DNA of the CDR3: TGTGCCAGCTCCGACCGGGACAGGTACACAGATACGCAGTATTTT. Its protein product is CASSDRDRYTDTQYF.

This rearrangement joins TRBV28 to TRBJ1-2, with TRBD1 as a possible D gene (5 bases). The CDR3 runs to 16 residues. The V and J ends lost 4 bases and 0 bases respectively, with 15 bases between them. Germline CDR1 reads MDHEN; CDR2 reads SYDVKM. CDR3 protein: CASSSSGGLTNYGYTF. The CDR3 DNA follows: TGTGCCAGCAGTTCCTCTGGGGGACTCACTAACTATGGCTACACCTTC.

J is TRBJ2-1 and V is TRBV7-9; perhaps TRBD2 as D (6 bases). Trimming cost V 2 bases and J 4 bases, with 15 bases left between them. Germline V CDR1 and CDR2: SEHNR, FQNEAQ (reference sequence). This CDR3 comprises 16 residues. The CDR3 sequence: CASSLLTGRDYNEQFF. In nucleotides, the CDR3 is TGTGCCAGCAGCTTATTGACCGGGCGGGATTACAATGAGCAGTTCTTC. Drawing the rest from reference TRBV7-9 and TRBJ2-1, the complete variable domain is DTGVSQNPRHKITKRGQNVTFRCDPISEHNRLYWYRQTLGQGPEFLTYFQNEAQLEKSRLLSDRFSAERPKGSFSTLEIQRTEQGDSAMYLCASSLLTGRDYNEQFFGPGTRLTVL.

This clonotype came up many times. The chain is built from TRBV28 and TRBJ2-5, with TRBD2 identical over 12 bases. V was pared by 3 bases and J by 6 bases, with 11 bases of the junction left unmatched. This CDR3 is built from 17 residues. Per germline, CDR1 MDHEN and CDR2 SYDVKM. Here the CDR3 reads CASSLSGLAGGKKTQYF. The DNA for the CDR3 is TGTGCCAGCAGTTTGTCGGGGCTAGCGGGAGGGAAAAAGACCCAGTACTTC. The whole variable domain, filled in from reference TRBV28 and TRBJ2-5, reads DVKVTQSSRYLVKRTGEKVFLECVQDMDHENMFWYRQDPGLGLRLIYFSYDVKMKEKGDIPEGYSVSREKKERFSLILESASTNQTSMYLCASSLSGLAGGKKTQYFGPGTRLLVL.

This chain connects TRBV3-1 to TRBJ1-2; D gene uncertain. V was clipped by 4 bases and J by 5 bases, with 8 bases between them. The CDR3 sequence is 12 residues long. Germline CDR1 reads LGHDT; CDR2 reads YNNKEL (reference sequence). CDR3 loop: CASSRATYGYTF. CDR3 nucleotides: TGTGCCAGCAGCCGGGCGACGTATGGCTACACCTTC. The whole variable domain, filled in from reference TRBV3-1 and TRBJ1-2, reads DTAVSQTPKYLVTQMGNDKSIKCEQNLGHDTMYWYKQDSKKFLKIMFSYNNKELIINETVPNRFSPKSPDKAHLNLHINSLELGDSAVYFCASSRATYGYTFGSGTRLTVV.

J is TRBJ2-3 and V is TRBV11-3; 8 bases fit TRBD2. The V gene's germline CDR1 is SGHNT and CDR2 YENEEA. There are 15 residues in the CDR3. The trim removed 3 bases at V and 2 bases at J, leaving 4 bases unmatched. The CDR3 sequence: CASSFSGANTDTQYF. The DNA for the CDR3 is TGTGCCAGCAGCTTTAGCGGGGCAAACACAGATACGCAGTATTTT.

Notes on this clonotype: The junction departs from germline at one end; a sequencing error may be responsible. The chain uses TRBV7-2 and TRBJ1-2; D ambiguous. Germline V gives CDR1 SGHTA, CDR2 FQGNSA. The CDR3 sequence is 13 residues long. CDR3 in amino acids: CASCFRGGYGYTF. In DNA, the CDR3 is TGTGCCAGCTGCTTTCGCGGAGGCTATGGCTACACCTTC.

The chain is built from TRBV28 and TRBJ1-4; D gene uncertain. The CDR3 has 12 amino acids. With 7 bases removed from V and 8 bases from J, the gap between germline ends came to 11 bases. The germline V gene has CDR1 MDHEN and CDR2 SYDVKM. CDR3 region: CASTSTSEKLFF. CDR3 coding DNA: TGTGCCAGCACCTCGACCTCGGAAAAACTGTTTTTT.